A single sample is the source of the 10 T cell receptor beta chains below, sequenced in a study of T cells in Graves' hyperthyroidism and ophthalmopathy. The investigators amplified TCR beta CDR3 regions from RNA transcripts. During a first-round RT-PCR of the TCR CDR3, the HTBI primer set was used. TCRdb passed the multiplex PCR reads through MiXCR, listing each CDR3 protein once. In the table there are about 350,000 distinct CDR3 sequences, more than 11% of which are singletons. The sequenced sample was blood. The source is a woman in her twenties or thirties with Graves' hyperthyroidism.

This clonotype was observed at least ten times. The chain recombines TRBV7-2 with TRBJ2-5; 8 positions match TRBD2. V lost 2 bases, J lost 5 bases, and 4 bases stayed unmatched. The CDR3 loop spans 14 amino acids. CDR1 and CDR2 (germline): SGHTA, FQGNSA. In nucleotides, the CDR3 is TGTGCCAGCAGCTTAATGGGCGGGAGGGAGACCCAGTACTTC. Translation: CASSLMGGRETQYF.

This clonotype appeared many times. CDR3 sequence reads: CASSERDTYNEQFF. The CDR3, as DNA: TGTGCCAGCAGTGAGAGGGACACCTACAATGAGCAGTTCTTC. The chain joins TRBV2 to TRBJ2-1, with a tentative D call TRBD1 (6 bases). From germline, CDR1 is SNHLY and CDR2 FYNNEI. The CDR3 sequence is 14 residues long. V gave up 3 bases and J gave up 2 bases, with 8 bases separating them.

There are many counts of this clonotype. The chain employs TRBV28 and TRBJ2-5; 7 bases align to TRBD2. With V trimmed by 6 bases and J by 6 bases, 7 bases remained unmatched. Looked up from germline, CDR1 is MDHEN and CDR2 is SYDVKM. The CDR3 runs to 13 residues. DNA of the CDR3: TGTGCCAGCAGCCGGACTAGTTCCAAGACCCAGTACTTC. This gives the protein CASSRTSSKTQYF.

As DNA, the CDR3 is TGTGCCAGCAGCTTGGAGTGGCAGACCCTAGCGGGGCCATCCTACGAGCAGTACTTC. Protein: CASSLEWQTLAGPSYEQYF. The chain joins TRBV5-6 to TRBJ2-7, with 9 bases fitting TRBD2. Trimming cost V 0 bases and J 1 base; bases outside gene matches: 14. Per germline, CDR1 SGHDT and CDR2 YYEEEE. This CDR3 is 19 amino acids long.

The chain uses TRBV11-2 and TRBJ1-6; D remains unclear. The CDR3 is 13 residues long. The germline V gene has CDR1 SGHAT and CDR2 FQNNGV. V gave up 8 bases and J gave up 9 bases, with 14 bases separating them. The CDR3: CASRQLSSSPLHF. The CDR3 bases are TGTGCCAGCCGCCAGCTTAGCAGTTCACCCCTCCACTTT. The full variable domain, completed using reference TRBV11-2 and TRBJ1-6, is EAGVAQSPRYKIIEKRQSVAFWCNPISGHATLYWYQQILGQGPKLLIQFQNNGVVDDSQLPKDRFSAERLKGVDSTLKIQPAKLEDSAVYLCASRQLSSSPLHFGNGTRLTVT.

This clonotype was recorded a few times. This chain links TRBV28 with TRBJ2-6; no firm D call. V was pared by 3 bases and J by 3 bases, with 18 bases between. The CDR3 runs to 18 residues. Germline assignment: CDR1 MDHEN and CDR2 SYDVKM. DNA of the CDR3: TGTGCCAGCAGTTTTTTTCCCCCTCCGGGTAATGGGGCCAACGTCCTGACTTTC. It encodes CASSFFPPPGNGANVLTF.

The table lists this clonotype with many counts. This chain connects TRBV20-1 to TRBJ2-7; D assignment may be TRBD1 or TRBD2 (5 bases each). The CDR3 loop spans 12 amino acids. Germline CDR1 and CDR2: DFQATT and SNEGSKA (reference sequence). Trimming pared 2 bases from V and 7 bases from J, leaving 12 bases between. In nucleotides, the CDR3 is TGCAGTGCTAGAATAGGGGAGCGGGAGCAGTACTTC. It encodes CSARIGEREQYF.

This clonotype was seen at least ten times. This chain joins TRBV2 and TRBJ2-7; weak D call: TRBD2 (5 bases). Trimming left V 8 bases short and J 2 bases short, with 10 bases between. The CDR3 runs to 12 residues. Germline CDR1 SNHLY, CDR2 FYNNEI. As DNA, the CDR3 is TGTGCCAGCGTTGCGGGCGCCTACGAGCAGTACTTC. Protein: CASVAGAYEQYF. Full variable domain (rest looked up from reference TRBV2 and TRBJ2-7): EPEVTQTPSHQVTQMGQEVILRCVPISNHLYFYWYRQILGQKVEFLVSFYNNEISEKSEIFDDQFSVERPDGSNFTLKIRSTKLEDSAMYFCASVAGAYEQYFGPGTRLTVT.

This clonotype appeared once. This chain uses TRBV20-1 with TRBJ2-1, with a possible D match to TRBD2 (5 bases). The CDR3 totals 14 residues. V was trimmed by 6 bases and J by 6 bases, leaving 18 bases between them. CDR1 is DFQATT, CDR2 SNEGSKA, per germline (reference sequence). The CDR3 is CSARRSGGVNEQFF. In DNA form, the CDR3 reads TGCAGTGCCCGCCGATCAGGAGGTGTCAATGAGCAGTTCTTC.

The chain has TRBV19 and TRBJ2-7; 13 nucleotides match TRBD2. CDR1 LNHDA and CDR2 SQIVND come from the germline V gene (reference sequence). The CDR3 loop spans 15 amino acids. Germline trimming cut 6 bases from V and 4 bases from J; bases unmatched to any gene: 6. Written as DNA, the CDR3 is TGTGCCAGTAGCCGAAGGACTAGCGGGAGTTACGAGCAGTACTTC. As protein: CASSRRTSGSYEQYF.